The following is a T cell receptor beta chain sequence with its context. This sample includes further DNA sequences coding for the same CDR3. This record comes from a study of shared clonotypes between healthy human individuals. Looking at the study overall: Per-donor plates numbered three CD4 naive, three CD4 memory, two CD8 naive and one CD8 memory.

The CDR3 has 16 residues. The V segment lost 3 bases and the J segment 6 bases; nucleotides outside the gene matches: 4. Germline-derived CDR1 and CDR2 are SEHNR and FQNEAQ (reference sequence). The method was immunoSEQ multiplex PCR; TCRdb's version includes in-frame clones alone and lacks a portion of them. The sample lists about 2.1 million clones, just under 95% seen once, with more than 1.5% in the top ten. Selected positively for CCR7 and CD45RO-negative, naive CD8 cells excluded terminally differentiated effector memory CD45RA+ cells. The donor population consisted of healthy HIV-negative adults with no recent acute infections or vaccinations.

The specimen was naive CD8+ T cells from PBMCs. The sequence derives from a man between 18 and 35 years old in good health. Some clones in this sample may be carry-over from other donors' samples. The chain combines TRBV7-9 with TRBJ2-3; 15 bases line up with TRBD2. CDR3 coding DNA: TGTGCCAGCAGCTTGGGACTAGCGGGAGGTGGGGATACGCAGTATTTT. This sequence encodes CASSLGLAGGGDTQYF. Filled out from reference TRBV7-9 and TRBJ2-3, the complete variable domain reads DTGVSQNPRHKITKRGQNVTFRCDPISEHNRLYWYRQTLGQGPEFLTYFQNEAQLEKSRLLSDRFSAERPKGSFSTLEIQRTEQGDSAMYLCASSLGLAGGGDTQYFGPGTRLTVL.